The source of this T cell receptor beta chain is a study of blood T cell repertoires in COVID-19. Germline trimming cut 4 bases from V and 7 bases from J; bases unmatched to any gene: 16. In germline, CDR1 is SEHNR, CDR2 FQNEAQ (reference sequence). This CDR3 is built from 17 residues. Seattle researchers signed up patients amid active infection and tracked them longitudinally. Sequencing was performed with immunoSEQ multiplex PCR; in TCRdb, only in-frame clones are kept and a portion is missing. Here the sample spans 300,000 to 400,000 clones, around 88% being singletons. The sample comprised peripheral blood. The gene calls are TRBV7-9 and TRBJ2-1, with TRBD1 identical over 7 bases. This TCR came from a woman aged 55-75 years with COVID-19, enrolled during active disease. CDR3: CASSWTQLQGYWNEQFF. CDR3 in DNA: TGTGCCAGCAGCTGGACGCAGTTACAGGGGTATTGGAATGAGCAGTTCTTC.